The rows below give T cell receptor beta chains drawn from one sample of a study of CD4 and CD8 cells across lung adenocarcinoma regions. Via MiXCR, TCRdb re-called the PCR reads, giving one row per CDR3 protein. This table has 9,000 or so distinct CDR3 sequences, around half appearing once. The sequenced sample consisted of CD8+ T cells from the margin of a lung tumor. Every receptor here comes from a female donor with lung adenocarcinoma. The CD4 and CD8 labels of this study may be unreliable. Each CDR3 is given with its conserved first and last residue. The D gene is left open where the match is weak. A row's size may be missing; if present it is once, few, many or a size class.

>medium-sized|TRBV7-2|TRBJ2-1|TRBD2
CASNKGREDEQFF
TGTGCCAGCAACAAGGGGCGGGAGGATGAGCAGTTCTTC
>-|TRBV12-3/TRBV12-4|TRBJ2-2|TRBD2
CASSFRLAYNSGELFF
TGTGCCAGCAGTTTCCGACTAGCGTATAATAGCGGGGAGCTGTTTTTT
>-|TRBV20-1|TRBJ2-1|TRBD2
CSARGGGLAGGNEQFF
TGCAGTGCTAGAGGGGGGGGGCTAGCGGGAGGCAATGAGCAGTTCTTC
>few|TRBV30|TRBJ2-3|TRBD2
CAWSPPREGRDTQYF
TGTGCCTGGAGTCCCCCGCGGGAGGGCCGAGATACGCAGTATTTT
>-|TRBV27|TRBJ2-1|-
CASRTVSSYNEQFF
TGTGCCAGCAGAACCGTGAGCTCCTACAATGAGCAGTTCTTC
>medium-sized|TRBV6-5|TRBJ1-1|TRBD1
CASSFPGQGNTEAFF
TGTGCCAGCAGTTTCCCGGGACAGGGGAACACTGAAGCTTTCTTT
>-|TRBV27|TRBJ2-7|TRBD1
CASSLAPGQGGYEQYF
TGTGCCAGCAGTTTAGCACCGGGACAGGGGGGCTACGAGCAGTACTTC
>-|TRBV6-1|TRBJ2-3|TRBD2
CASRPGLAGAAKDMQYF
TGTGCCAGCAGGCCGGGACTGGCGGGAGCGGCGAAAGACATGCAGTATTTT
>few|TRBV5-1|TRBJ1-1|-
CASSLRGGAGMNTEAFF
TGCGCCAGCAGCTTGAGGGGGGGGGCAGGAATGAACACTGAAGCTTTCTTT
>-|TRBV27|TRBJ2-5|-
CASRGFVEDTQYF
TGTGCCAGCAGAGGCTTTGTCGAAGACACCCAGTACTTC
>few|TRBV6-1|TRBJ2-1|-
CASRAVSSYNEQFF
TGTGCCAGCAGGGCTGTTAGCTCCTACAATGAGCAGTTCTTC
>medium-sized|TRBV6-5|TRBJ1-1|-
CASSYSRSPLTGYNTEAFF
TGTGCCAGCAGTTACTCTCGGTCCCCGTTGACCGGATATAACACTGAAGCTTTCTTT
>medium-sized|TRBV6-1|TRBJ2-6|-
CASSQSYSSGANVLTF
TGTGCCAGCAGTCAAAGTTACAGCTCTGGGGCCAACGTCCTGACTTTC
>few|TRBV27|TRBJ2-1|-
CATEPFQGRRGEQFF
TGTGCCACCGAGCCTTTCCAGGGGAGGCGGGGTGAGCAGTTCTTC
>-|TRBV7-3|TRBJ2-3|-
CASSLNYPAGASTDTQYF
TGTGCCAGCAGCTTAAATTATCCGGCGGGGGCTAGCACAGATACGCAGTATTTT
>-|TRBV27|TRBJ2-4|-
CATGLCAENMQYF
TGTGCCACGGGCCTGTGTGCCGAAAACATGCAGTACTTC
>-|TRBV10-2|TRBJ2-4|TRBD1
CAGKGPGQEDTQYF
TGTGCGGGCAAGGGCCCCGGACAGGAAGACACCCAGTACTTC
>-|TRBV6-1|TRBJ2-4|TRBD1
CATKVPGQQETQYF
TGTGCCACCAAGGTCCCGGGACAGCAAGAGACTCAGTACTTC
>many|TRBV27|TRBJ2-2|-
CASSRLGEGTGELFF
TGTGCCAGCAGTCGTTTGGGAGAGGGGACCGGGGAGCTGTTTTTT
>-|TRBV20-1|TRBJ1-1|-
CSASGGTANTEAFF
TGCAGTGCTAGTGGTGGGACGGCGAACACTGAAGCTTTCTTT
>many|TRBV6-5|TRBJ1-2|-
CASSYSTVYGYTF
TGTGCCAGCAGTTACTCGACTGTCTATGGCTACACCTTC
>-|TRBV6-5|TRBJ2-4|-
CASSYGVGLAQNIQYF
TGTGCCAGCAGTTATGGGGTCGGCTTAGCCCAAAACATTCAGTACTTC
>-|TRBV25-1|TRBJ2-7|-
CAIRRPGPSDEQYF
TGTGCCATCAGACGTCCGGGACCATCGGACGAGCAGTACTTC
>-|TRBV12-3/TRBV12-4|TRBJ1-1|-
CASSSRTGMNTEAFF
TGTGCCAGCAGTTCCAGAACAGGAATGAACACTGAAGCTTTCTTT
>-|TRBV6-1|TRBJ2-3|-
CASSPCPWAVSTGKQYF
TGTGCCAGCAGCCCCTGCCCTTGGGCTGTGAGCACCGGGAAGCAGTATTTT
>-|TRBV4-1|TRBJ2-5|TRBD1
CASSRGTGPYQETQYF
TGCGCCAGCAGCCGAGGGACAGGCCCATACCAAGAGACCCAGTACTTC
>few|TRBV6-1|TRBJ2-1|TRBD2
CASTPSGTYNEQFF
TGTGCCAGCACGCCTAGCGGCACTTACAATGAGCAGTTCTTC
>few|TRBV6-1|TRBJ2-4|TRBD1
CASSGAGQGSGTQYF
TGTGCCAGCAGTGGAGCTGGACAGGGCTCCGGCACCCAGTACTTC
>-|TRBV6-1|TRBJ2-5|TRBD2
CASSEALAGPQETQYF
TGTGCCAGCAGTGAAGCGCTAGCGGGGCCCCAAGAGACCCAGTACTTC
>-|TRBV6-1|TRBJ2-7|-
CASRRDFDSYEQYF
TGTGCCAGCAGGAGGGACTTTGACTCCTACGAGCAGTACTTC
>-|TRBV7-2|TRBJ2-2|-
CASRPGGTGELFF
TGTGCCAGCAGACCAGGTGGCACCGGGGAGCTGTTTTTT
>once|TRBV6-4|TRBJ2-1|TRBD2
CASSPSGGEYNEQFF
TGTGCCAGCAGTCCGAGCGGGGGAGAGTACAATGAGCAGTTCTTC
>many|TRBV6-9|TRBJ1-5|TRBD1
CASRWGQGRQTDLGNQPQHF
TGTGCCAGCAGATGGGGACAGGGCCGACAGACTGATTTGGGCAATCAGCCCCAGCATTTT
>-|TRBV6-1|TRBJ2-3|-
CASTWGPLTDTQYF
TGTGCCAGTACTTGGGGGCCCCTCACAGATACGCAGTATTTT
>-|TRBV7-8|TRBJ2-3|-
CAGTGCASTETQYF
TGTGCGGGCACCGGGTGCGCTAGCACAGAGACGCAGTATTTT
>once|TRBV10-2|TRBJ2-7|-
CAGRGEGGTETQYF
TGCGCGGGCAGGGGGGAGGGTGGCACAGAGACGCAGTACTTC
>many|TRBV6-1|TRBJ1-2|-
CASSGARAGYTF
TGTGCCAGCAGTGGGGCCAGGGCTGGCTACACCTTC
>-|TRBV28|TRBJ1-4|TRBD1
CASNRGRNEKLFF
TGTGCCAGTAACAGGGGGCGGAATGAAAAACTGTTTTTT
>-|TRBV5-1|TRBJ1-1|-
CASSSQAPRNTEAFF
TGCGCCAGCAGTTCGCAGGCGCCCCGGAACACTGAAGCTTTCTTT
>many|TRBV12-3/TRBV12-4|TRBJ1-2|-
CASSRARGHYYGYTF
TGTGCCAGCAGTCGCGCCCGGGGACACTACTATGGCTACACCTTC
>many|TRBV6-1|TRBJ1-5|-
CASSPSDSNQPQHF
TGTGCCAGCAGTCCCAGCGATAGCAATCAGCCCCAGCATTTT
>many|TRBV6-4|TRBJ2-2|TRBD2
CASSPQGLAGAGELFF
TGTGCCAGCAGCCCACAGGGACTAGCGGGAGCCGGGGAGCTGTTTTTT
>-|TRBV27|TRBJ2-6|-
CASSSRGSGANVLTF
TGTGCCAGCAGTTCAAGGGGCTCTGGGGCCAACGTCCTGACTTTC
>-|TRBV6-1|TRBJ2-3|-
CASSRSSMTETQYF
TGTGCCAGCAGCCGTTCTAGTATGACAGAGACGCAGTATTTT
>few|TRBV6-1|TRBJ2-7|-
CASSPGHSYEQYF
TGTGCCAGCAGTCCGGGCCACTCCTACGAGCAGTACTTC